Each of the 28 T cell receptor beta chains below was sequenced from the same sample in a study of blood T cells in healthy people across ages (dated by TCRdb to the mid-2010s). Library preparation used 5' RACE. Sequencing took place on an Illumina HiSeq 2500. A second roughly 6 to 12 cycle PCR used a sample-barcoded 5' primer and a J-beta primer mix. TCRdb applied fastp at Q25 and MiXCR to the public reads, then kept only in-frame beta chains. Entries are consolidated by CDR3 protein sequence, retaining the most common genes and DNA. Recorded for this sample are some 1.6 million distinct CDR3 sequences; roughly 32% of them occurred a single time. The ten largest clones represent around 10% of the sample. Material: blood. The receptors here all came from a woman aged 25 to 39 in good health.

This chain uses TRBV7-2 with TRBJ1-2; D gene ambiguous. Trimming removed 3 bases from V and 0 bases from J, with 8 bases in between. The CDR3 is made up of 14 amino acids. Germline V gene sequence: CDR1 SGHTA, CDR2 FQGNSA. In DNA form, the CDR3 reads TGTGCCAGCAGCTTGAGGGAGTCTAACTATGGCTACACCTTC. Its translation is CASSLRESNYGYTF.

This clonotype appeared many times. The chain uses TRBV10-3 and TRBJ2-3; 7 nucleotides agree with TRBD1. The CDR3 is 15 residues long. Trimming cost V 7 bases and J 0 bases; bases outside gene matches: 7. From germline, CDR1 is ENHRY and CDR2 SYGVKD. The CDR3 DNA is TGTGCCATCAAATTAGGGACAGCAAGCACAGATACGCAGTATTTT. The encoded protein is CAIKLGTASTDTQYF.

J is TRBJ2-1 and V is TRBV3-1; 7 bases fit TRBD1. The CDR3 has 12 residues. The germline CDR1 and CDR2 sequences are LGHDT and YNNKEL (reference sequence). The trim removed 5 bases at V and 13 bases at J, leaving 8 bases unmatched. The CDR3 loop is CASSIRDSKQFF. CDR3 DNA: TGTGCCAGCAGCATCCGGGACAGTAAACAGTTCTTC.

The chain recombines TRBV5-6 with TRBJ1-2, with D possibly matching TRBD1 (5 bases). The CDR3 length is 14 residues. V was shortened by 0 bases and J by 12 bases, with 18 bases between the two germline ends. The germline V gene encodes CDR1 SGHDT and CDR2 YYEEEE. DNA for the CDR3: TGTGCCAGCAGCTTGGAGGAGGGACCCGCTCTCCACACCTTC. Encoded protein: CASSLEEGPALHTF.

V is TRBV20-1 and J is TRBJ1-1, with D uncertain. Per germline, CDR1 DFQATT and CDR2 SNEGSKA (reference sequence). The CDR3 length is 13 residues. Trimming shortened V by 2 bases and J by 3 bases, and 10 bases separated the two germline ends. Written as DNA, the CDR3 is TGCAGTGCTAGATTGTCGGGTTACACTGAAGCTTTCTTT. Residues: CSARLSGYTEAFF.

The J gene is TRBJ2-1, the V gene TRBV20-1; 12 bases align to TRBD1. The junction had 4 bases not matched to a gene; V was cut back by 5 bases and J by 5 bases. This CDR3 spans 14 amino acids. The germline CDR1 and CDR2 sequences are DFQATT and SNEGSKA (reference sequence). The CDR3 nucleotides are TGCAGTGCTGGGGGACAGGGGGCAGACAATGAGCAGTTCTTC. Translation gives CSAGGQGADNEQFF.

CDR3 protein: CASNQPGGRQPQHF. The DNA of the CDR3 is TGTGCCAGCAACCAACCAGGGGGCAGGCAGCCCCAGCATTTT. The chain has TRBV7-2 and TRBJ1-5; 8 bases match TRBD1. Germline V gene sequence: CDR1 SGHTA, CDR2 FQGNSA. This CDR3 is built from 14 residues. With 7 bases clipped from V and 7 bases from J, the junction kept 9 bases outside the gene matches.

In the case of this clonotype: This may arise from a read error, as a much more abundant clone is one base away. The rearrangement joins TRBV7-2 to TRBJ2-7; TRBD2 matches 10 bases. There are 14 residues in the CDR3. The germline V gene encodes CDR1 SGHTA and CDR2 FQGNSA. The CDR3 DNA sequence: TGTGCCAGCGGCTTTGCTAGCGGGGGCTACGAGCAGTACTTC. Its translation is CASGFASGGYEQYF.

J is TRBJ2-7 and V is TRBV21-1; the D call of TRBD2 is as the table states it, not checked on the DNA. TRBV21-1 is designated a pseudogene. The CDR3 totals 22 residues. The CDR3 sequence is CASSSRFSGREDTTRVGREQYF. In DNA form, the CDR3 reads TGTGCCAGCAGCAGTCGTTTTAGCGGGAGAGAAGATACGACACGGGTAGGGAGGGAGCAGTACTTC.

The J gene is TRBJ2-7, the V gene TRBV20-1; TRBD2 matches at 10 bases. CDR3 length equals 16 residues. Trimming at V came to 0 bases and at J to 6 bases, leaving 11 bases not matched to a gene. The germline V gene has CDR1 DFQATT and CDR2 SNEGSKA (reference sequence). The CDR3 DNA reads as TGCAGTGCTAGAGATCGAAGCGGGGGGGCGGTGGGCGAGCAGTACTTC. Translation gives CSARDRSGGAVGEQYF.

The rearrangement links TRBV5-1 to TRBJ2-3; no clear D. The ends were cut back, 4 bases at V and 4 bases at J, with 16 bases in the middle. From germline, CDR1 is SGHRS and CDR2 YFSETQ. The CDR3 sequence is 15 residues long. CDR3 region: CASSSGEMNPDTQYF. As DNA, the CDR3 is TGCGCCAGCAGCAGTGGCGAAATGAACCCAGATACGCAGTATTTT.

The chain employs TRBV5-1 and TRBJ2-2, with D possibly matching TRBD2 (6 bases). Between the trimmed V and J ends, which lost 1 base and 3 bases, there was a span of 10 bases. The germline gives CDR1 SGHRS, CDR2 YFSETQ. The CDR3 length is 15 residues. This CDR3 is CASSLKSGYTGELFF. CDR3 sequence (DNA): TGCGCCAGCAGCTTGAAAAGCGGGTACACCGGGGAGCTGTTTTTT.

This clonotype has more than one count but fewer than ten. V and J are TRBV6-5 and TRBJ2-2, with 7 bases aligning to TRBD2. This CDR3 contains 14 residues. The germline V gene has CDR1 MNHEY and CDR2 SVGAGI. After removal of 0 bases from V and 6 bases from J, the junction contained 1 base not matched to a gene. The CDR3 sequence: CASSYSGGPGELFF. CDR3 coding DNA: TGTGCCAGCAGTTACTCGGGAGGGCCCGGGGAGCTGTTTTTT.

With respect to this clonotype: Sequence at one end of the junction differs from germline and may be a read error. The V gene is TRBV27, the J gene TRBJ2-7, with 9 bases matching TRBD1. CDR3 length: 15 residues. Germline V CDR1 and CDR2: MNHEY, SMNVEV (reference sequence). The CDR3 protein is CASSLGTGPPYEQYF. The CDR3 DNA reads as TGTGCCAGCAGTTTGGGGACAGGGCCTCCCTATGAGCAGTACTTC.

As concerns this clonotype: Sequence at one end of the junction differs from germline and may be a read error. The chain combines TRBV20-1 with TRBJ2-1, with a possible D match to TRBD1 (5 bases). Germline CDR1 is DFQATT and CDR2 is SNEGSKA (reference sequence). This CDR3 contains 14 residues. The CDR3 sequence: CSARAGSSYNGQFF. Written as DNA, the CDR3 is TGCAGTGCTAGAGCAGGGTCTTCCTACAATGGGCAGTTCTTC.

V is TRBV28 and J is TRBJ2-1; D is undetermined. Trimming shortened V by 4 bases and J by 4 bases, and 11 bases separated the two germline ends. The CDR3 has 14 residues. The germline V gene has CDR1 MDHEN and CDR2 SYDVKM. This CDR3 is CASSSNRRYNEQFF. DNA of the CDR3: TGTGCCAGCAGTTCCAACCGTCGTTACAATGAGCAGTTCTTC.

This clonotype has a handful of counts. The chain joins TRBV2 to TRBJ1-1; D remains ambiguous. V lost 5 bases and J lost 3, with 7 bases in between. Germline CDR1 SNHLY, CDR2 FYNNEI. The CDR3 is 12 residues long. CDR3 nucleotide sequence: TGTGCCAGCAGTATTAGTGACACTGAAGCTTTCTTT. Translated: CASSISDTEAFF.

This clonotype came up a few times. DNA of the CDR3: TGTGCCTCCGGAGGGGTCTATGGCTACACCTTC. It is translated as CASGGVYGYTF. J is TRBJ1-2 and V is TRBV10-3; D may be TRBD1 (5 bases). Per the germline V gene, CDR1 is ENHRY and CDR2 is SYGVKD. V was cut by 11 bases and J by 4 bases, with 11 bases left in between. This CDR3 has 11 residues.

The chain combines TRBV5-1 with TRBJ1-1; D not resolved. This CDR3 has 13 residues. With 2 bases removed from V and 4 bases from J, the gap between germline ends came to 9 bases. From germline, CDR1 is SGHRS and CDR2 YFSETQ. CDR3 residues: CASSFTQSTEAFF. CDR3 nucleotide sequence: TGCGCCAGCAGCTTTACACAGAGCACTGAAGCTTTCTTT.

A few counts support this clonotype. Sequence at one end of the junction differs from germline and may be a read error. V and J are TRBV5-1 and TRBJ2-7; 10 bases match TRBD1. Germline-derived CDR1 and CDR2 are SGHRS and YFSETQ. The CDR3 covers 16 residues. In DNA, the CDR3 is TGCGCCAGCGGCTTGAGCGGACAGGGGGTTTCCTACGAGCAGTACTTC. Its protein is CASGLSGQGVSYEQYF. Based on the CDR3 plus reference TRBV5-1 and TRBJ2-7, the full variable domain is KAGVTQTPRYLIKTRGQQVTLSCSPISGHRSVSWYQQTPGQGLQFLFEYFSETQRNKGNFPGRFSGRQFSNSRSEMNVSTLELGDSALYLCASGLSGQGVSYEQYFGPGTRLTVT.

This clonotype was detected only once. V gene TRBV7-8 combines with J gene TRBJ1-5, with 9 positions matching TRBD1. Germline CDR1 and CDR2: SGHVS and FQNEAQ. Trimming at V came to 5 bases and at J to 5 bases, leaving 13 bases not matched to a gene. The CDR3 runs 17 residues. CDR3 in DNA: TGTGCCAGCAGCCTAGGGATTACAGGGGGCTCAGATCAGCCCCAGCATTTT. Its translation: CASSLGITGGSDQPQHF.

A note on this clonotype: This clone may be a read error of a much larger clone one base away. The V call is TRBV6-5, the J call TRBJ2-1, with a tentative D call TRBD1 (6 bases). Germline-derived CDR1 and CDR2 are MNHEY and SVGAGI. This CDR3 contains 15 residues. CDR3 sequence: CASSPGTPTYSEQFF. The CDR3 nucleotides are TGTGCCAGCAGTCCCGGGACACCCACATACAGTGAGCAGTTCTTC.

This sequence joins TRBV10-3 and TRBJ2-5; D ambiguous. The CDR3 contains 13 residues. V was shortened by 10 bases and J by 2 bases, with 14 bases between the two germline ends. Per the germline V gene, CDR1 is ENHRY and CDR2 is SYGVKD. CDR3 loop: CATQWGTQETQYF. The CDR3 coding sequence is TGTGCCACCCAATGGGGAACACAAGAGACCCAGTACTTC.

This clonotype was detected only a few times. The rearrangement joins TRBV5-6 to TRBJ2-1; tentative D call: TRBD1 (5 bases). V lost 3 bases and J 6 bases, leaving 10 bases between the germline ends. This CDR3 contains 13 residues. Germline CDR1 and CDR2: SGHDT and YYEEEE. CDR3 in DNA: TGTGCCAGCAGCTCCTACAGGTTCAATGAGCAGTTCTTC. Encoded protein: CASSSYRFNEQFF.

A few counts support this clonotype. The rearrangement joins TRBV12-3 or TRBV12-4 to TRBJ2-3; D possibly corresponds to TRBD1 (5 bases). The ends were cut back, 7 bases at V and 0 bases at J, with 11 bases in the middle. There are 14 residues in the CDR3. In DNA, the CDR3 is TGTGCCAGCACTTCAGGGTCTAGCACAGATACGCAGTATTTT. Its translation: CASTSGSSTDTQYF.

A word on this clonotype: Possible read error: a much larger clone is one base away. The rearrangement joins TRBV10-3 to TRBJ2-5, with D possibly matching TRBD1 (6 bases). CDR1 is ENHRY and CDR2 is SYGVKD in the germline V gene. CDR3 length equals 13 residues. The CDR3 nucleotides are TGTGCCACCAGTGGGACATCTCAAGAGACCCAGTACTTC. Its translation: CATSGTSQETQYF.

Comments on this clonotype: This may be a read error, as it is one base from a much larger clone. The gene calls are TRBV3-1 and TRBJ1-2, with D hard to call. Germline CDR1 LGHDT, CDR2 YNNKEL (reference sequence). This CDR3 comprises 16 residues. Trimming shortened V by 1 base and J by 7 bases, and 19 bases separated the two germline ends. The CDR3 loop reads CASSQGTTAFIGGYTF. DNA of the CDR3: TGTGCCAGCAGCCAAGGCACAACAGCGTTTATTGGTGGCTACACCTTC.

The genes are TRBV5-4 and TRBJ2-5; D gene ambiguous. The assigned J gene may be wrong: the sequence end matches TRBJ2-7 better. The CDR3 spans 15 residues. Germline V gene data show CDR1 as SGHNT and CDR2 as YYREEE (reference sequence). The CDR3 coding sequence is TGTGCCAGCAGCTTGGGGATAGAGAAAGACTGCGAGCAGTACTTC. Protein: CASSLGIEKDCEQYF.